The rows below give T cell receptor beta chains drawn from one sample of a study of cytomegalovirus exposure and HLA in healthy donors. TCRdb's table, derived via immunoSEQ multiplex PCR, lists solely in-frame clones and lacks some. The sample yields under 200,000 clones, 65% to 80% seen once. Sequences were obtained from PBMCs. The receptors derive from a woman aged 30 to 39 in good health and CMV-seropositive. Each CDR3 is given with its conserved first and last residue. The order of the fields is clone size, V gene, D gene, J gene, CDR3 DNA, CDR3 protein. A D gene is named only where the DNA matches it firmly. For some rows the clone size is stated as once, few or many, or as a class when expanded; others skip it.

few	TRBV5-8	NA	TRBJ2-1	TGTGCCAGCAGCTTGGGTAGCGGTGATTACAATGAGCAGTTCTTC	CASSLGSGDYNEQFF
NA	TRBV11-2	TRBD2	TRBJ2-6	TGTGCCAGCAGCTTCCTAGCGGGGGGGGCCAACGTCCTGACTTTC	CASSFLAGGANVLTF
NA	TRBV7-6	NA	TRBJ1-2	TGTGCCAGCAGGGCTGGGGAGAACTATGGCTACACCTTC	CASRAGENYGYTF
NA	TRBV6-1	TRBD1	TRBJ1-6	TGTGCCAGCAGAGCCGACAGGGGGCTATCACCCCTCCACTTT	CASRADRGLSPLHF
NA	TRBV19	NA	TRBJ1-5	TGTGCCAGTACCATACAGGGCTTGGGCAATCAGCCCCAGCATTTT	CASTIQGLGNQPQHF
NA	TRBV7-9	NA	TRBJ1-1	TGTGCCAGCAGCTTTGTTCAGGCCGAAACTGAAGCTTTCTTT	CASSFVQAETEAFF
NA	TRBV7-8	NA	TRBJ2-1	TGTGCCAGCAAGGCGGGGCGGGGGCCTTACAATGAGCAGTTCTTC	CASKAGRGPYNEQFF
NA	TRBV10-3	TRBD2	TRBJ2-1	TGTGCCATCAGTGAGACTAGCGGGGCACTTTACAATGAGCAGTTCTTC	CAISETSGALYNEQFF
NA	TRBV19	NA	TRBJ1-2	TGTGCCAGTAGTACCACAGGGAGCCTCGGCTATGGCTACACCTTC	CASSTTGSLGYGYTF
NA	TRBV10-2	NA	TRBJ2-5	TGCGCCAGCAGTGTTGTTGAGGGCCAAGAGACCCAGTACTTC	CASSVVEGQETQYF
NA	TRBV10-3	NA	TRBJ2-7	TGTGCCATCAGTGGTGGCAGGGGTGTCTACGAGCAGTACTTC	CAISGGRGVYEQYF
NA	TRBV5-4	NA	TRBJ2-2	TGTGCCAGCAGCTTGGGGCTGCCGGGGGCCGGGGAGCTGTTTTTT	CASSLGLPGAGELFF
NA	TRBV29-1	NA	TRBJ2-4	TGCAGCGTTGGTTATGAGGAGGCCAAAAACATTCAGTACTTC	CSVGYEEAKNIQYF
once	TRBV5-1	TRBD1	TRBJ2-7	TGCGCCAGCAGCTTGCAGGGGGCCTACGAGCAGTACTTC	CASSLQGAYEQYF
NA	TRBV29-1	TRBD2	TRBJ2-7	TGCAGCGGCTTAGCGGGAGGCCCTTCCTACGAGCAGTACTTC	CSGLAGGPSYEQYF
NA	TRBV6-5	NA	TRBJ1-4	TGTGCCAGCAGTTACTCCGGGGGGGCTAATGAAAAACTGTTTTTT	CASSYSGGANEKLFF
NA	TRBV14	TRBD2	TRBJ2-1	TGTGCCAGCAGCCTCCCCGGGGGGGGCCCCCACTACAATGAGCAGTTCTTC	CASSLPGGGPHYNEQFF
few	TRBV5-1	TRBD1	TRBJ1-1	TGCGCCAGCAGCCGCGGACAGGGGTTTACTGAAGCTTTCTTT	CASSRGQGFTEAFF
NA	TRBV5-8	NA	TRBJ1-5	TGTGCCAGCAGCATCAGGGAATTCTTCGAGCCCCAGCATTTT	CASSIREFFEPQHF
NA	TRBV5-3	NA	TRBJ1-5	TGTGCCAGAGAAGCAGGGCGTAAAGGCAATCAGCCCCAGCATTTT	CAREAGRKGNQPQHF
NA	TRBV5-5	TRBD1	TRBJ2-7	TGTGCCAGCAGCGCCCCAGGGGGCGCTTCCTACGAGCAGTACTTC	CASSAPGGASYEQYF
few	TRBV2	TRBD1	TRBJ1-5	TGTGCCAGCAGTGGGGGGCTACAGGGGGCGCAGCCCCAGCATTTT	CASSGGLQGAQPQHF
NA	TRBV2	NA	TRBJ1-3	TGTGCCAGCAGTGTACAGGGACACTCTGGAAACACCATATATTTT	CASSVQGHSGNTIYF
NA	TRBV5-6	NA	TRBJ1-1	TGTGCCAGCAGCCCGACAGGGAACACTGAAGCTTTCTTT	CASSPTGNTEAFF
NA	TRBV5-1	TRBD1	TRBJ1-4	TGCGCCAGCAGCCTAGGACAGGGGCCCTCTAATGAAAAACTGTTTTTT	CASSLGQGPSNEKLFF
NA	TRBV12-5	TRBD2	TRBJ2-1	TGTACCTCGGGGAGCGGGACCCACAATGAGCAGTTCTTC	CTSGSGTHNEQFF
NA	TRBV6-5	TRBD2	TRBJ2-7	TGTGCCAGCAGCACCTGGGGGGGGGTCGAGCAGTACTTC	CASSTWGGVEQYF
NA	TRBV19	NA	TRBJ2-7	TGTGCCAGTAGTCGGTCGGTCGGTAGCTCCTACGAGCAGTACTTC	CASSRSVGSSYEQYF
NA	TRBV21-1	NA	TRBJ2-7	TGTGCCAGCAGCAATGGAGGGTCGTCGGACGAGCAGTACTTC	CASSNGGSSDEQYF
NA	TRBV6-5	NA	TRBJ1-3	TGTGCCAGCAGTTATTCAGCCTGGGCCACCATATATTTT	CASSYSAWATIYF
NA	TRBV27	TRBD1	TRBJ1-1	TGTGCCAGCAGTTTATCCTCGGGACAGGGCACTGAAGCTTTCTTT	CASSLSSGQGTEAFF
NA	TRBV21-1	NA	TRBJ2-7	TGTGCCAGCTCTCCGGGACAGGGGTTATTGGCGTACTTC	CASSPGQGLLAYF
NA	TRBV7-6	NA	TRBJ2-7	TGTGCCAGCAGCCCAGGTTACTACGAGCAGTACTTC	CASSPGYYEQYF
NA	TRBV9	TRBD1	TRBJ2-7	TGTGCCAGCAGCGGACGGGGATGGGACAGGGAACCCGGGGAGCAGTACTTC	CASSGRGWDREPGEQYF
NA	TRBV7-6	NA	TRBJ2-7	TGTGCCAGCAGCCCCAACAGGGTCTACGAGCAGTACTTC	CASSPNRVYEQYF
NA	TRBV7-9	NA	TRBJ1-5	TGTGCCAGCAGCCTGGGACATTCCAATCAGCCCCAGCATTTT	CASSLGHSNQPQHF
NA	TRBV18	NA	TRBJ2-7	TGTGCCAGCTCACCCGGCAGGGGATCCCACTACGAGCAGTACTTC	CASSPGRGSHYEQYF
few	TRBV6-1	NA	TRBJ1-5	TGTGCCGTTGCGGGCGGGTCTGACCAGCCCCAGCATTTT	CAVAGGSDQPQHF
NA	TRBV7-7	TRBD2	TRBJ2-1	TGTGCCAGCAGCCTAGGAGCGGGAGGGTGGGATGAGCAGTTCTTC	CASSLGAGGWDEQFF
NA	TRBV2	NA	TRBJ1-2	TGTGCCAGCAGCCGCGGCCGGAGTGATGGCTACACCTTC	CASSRGRSDGYTF
once	TRBV7-9	TRBD1	TRBJ2-3	TGTGCCAGCAGCTTAGCGTGGGACAGGTTTCGCACAGATACGCAGTATTTT	CASSLAWDRFRTDTQYF
once	TRBV25-1	NA	TRBJ1-5	TGTGCCAGCAGGGGGGCGGGTCAGCCCCAGCATTTT	CASRGAGQPQHF
NA	TRBV2	TRBD1	TRBJ1-5	TGTGCCAGCAGTGAAGGGACAGGGAGATATAGCAATCAGCCCCAGCATTTT	CASSEGTGRYSNQPQHF
NA	TRBV4-2	NA	TRBJ1-1	TGTGCCAGCAGCCAAGCCCATTCCACTGAAGCTTTCTTT	CASSQAHSTEAFF
NA	TRBV5-6	NA	TRBJ1-2	TGTGCCAGCAGCTTCACAGGGAGCCATGGCTACACCTTC	CASSFTGSHGYTF
NA	TRBV5-4	TRBD2	TRBJ2-3	TGTGCCAGCAGCTTGGTGGGAGGGGATTATACGCAGTATTTT	CASSLVGGDYTQYF
NA	TRBV13	NA	TRBJ2-5	TGTGCCAGCAGCCCCGCGGGTGATCAAGAGACCCAGTACTTC	CASSPAGDQETQYF
NA	TRBV7-6	NA	TRBJ2-5	TGTGCCAGCAGCGTCGGGGGTTGGAGTGTCCAAGAGACCCAGTACTTC	CASSVGGWSVQETQYF
NA	TRBV6-5	NA	TRBJ1-2	TGTGCCAGCAGTTACTCCGCCGGTCAGGGTGGCTACACCTTC	CASSYSAGQGGYTF
NA	TRBV7-8	NA	TRBJ2-7	TGTGCCAGCAGCCCCCGACAGATTTCTAACGAGCAGTACTTC	CASSPRQISNEQYF
few	TRBV27	NA	TRBJ2-1	TGTGCCAGCAGTCCAGTTTTTGAGGGAGGATCGCAGTTCTTC	CASSPVFEGGSQFF
NA	TRBV28	NA	TRBJ1-5	TGTGCCAGCAGTGCCTTCGGGGGGTCCCAGCATTTT	CASSAFGGSQHF